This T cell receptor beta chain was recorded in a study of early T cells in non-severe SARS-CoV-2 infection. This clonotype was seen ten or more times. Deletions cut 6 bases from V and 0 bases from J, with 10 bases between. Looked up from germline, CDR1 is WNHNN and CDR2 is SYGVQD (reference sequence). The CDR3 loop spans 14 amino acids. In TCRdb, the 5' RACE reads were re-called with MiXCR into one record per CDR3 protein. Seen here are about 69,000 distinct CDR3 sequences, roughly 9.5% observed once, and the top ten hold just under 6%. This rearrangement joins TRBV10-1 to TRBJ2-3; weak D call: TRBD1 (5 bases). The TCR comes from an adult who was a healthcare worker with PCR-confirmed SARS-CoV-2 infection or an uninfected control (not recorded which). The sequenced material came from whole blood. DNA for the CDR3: TGCGCCAGCAGCGTTGACAGTAGCACAGATACGCAGTATTTT. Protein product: CASSVDSSTDTQYF.